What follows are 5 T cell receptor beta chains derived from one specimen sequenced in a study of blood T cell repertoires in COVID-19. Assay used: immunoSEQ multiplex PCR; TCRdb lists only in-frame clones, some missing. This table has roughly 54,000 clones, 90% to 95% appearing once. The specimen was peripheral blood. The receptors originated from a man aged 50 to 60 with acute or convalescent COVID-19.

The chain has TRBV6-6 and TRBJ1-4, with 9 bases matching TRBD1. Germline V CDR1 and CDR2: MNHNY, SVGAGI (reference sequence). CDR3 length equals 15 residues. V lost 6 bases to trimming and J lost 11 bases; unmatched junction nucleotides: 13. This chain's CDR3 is CASSPGQGPIGKLFF. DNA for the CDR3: TGTGCCAGCAGCCCCGGACAGGGGCCAATTGGTAAACTGTTTTTT.

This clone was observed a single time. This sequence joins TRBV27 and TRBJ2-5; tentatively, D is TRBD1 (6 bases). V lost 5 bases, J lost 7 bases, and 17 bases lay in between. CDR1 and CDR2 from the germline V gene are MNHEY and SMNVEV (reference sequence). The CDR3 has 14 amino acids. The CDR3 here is CASSLRRDKGTQYF. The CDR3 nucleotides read TGTGCCAGCAGTCTTCGAAGGGACAAGGGGACCCAGTACTTC.

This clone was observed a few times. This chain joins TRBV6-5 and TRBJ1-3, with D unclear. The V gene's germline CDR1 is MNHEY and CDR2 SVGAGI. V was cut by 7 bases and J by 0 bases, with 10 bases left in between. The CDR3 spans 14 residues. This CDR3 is CASKRHTSGNTIYF. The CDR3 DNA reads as TGTGCCAGCAAACGCCACACCTCTGGAAACACCATATATTTT.

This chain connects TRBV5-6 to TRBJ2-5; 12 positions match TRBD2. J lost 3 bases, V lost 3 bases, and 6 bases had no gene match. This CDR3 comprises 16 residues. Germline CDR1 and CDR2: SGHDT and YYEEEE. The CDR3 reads CASSWSLAGGEETQYF. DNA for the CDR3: TGTGCCAGCAGCTGGTCTCTAGCGGGGGGGGAAGAGACCCAGTACTTC.

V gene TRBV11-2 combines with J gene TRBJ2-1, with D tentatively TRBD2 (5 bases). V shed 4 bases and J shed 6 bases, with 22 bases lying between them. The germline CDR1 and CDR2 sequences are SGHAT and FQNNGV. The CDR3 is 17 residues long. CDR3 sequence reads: CASSSSPGSGSFNEQFF. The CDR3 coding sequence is TGTGCCAGCAGCTCCTCCCCGGGATCCGGATCTTTCAATGAGCAGTTCTTC.